The 8 T cell receptor beta chains in this list originate from one sample, sequenced in a study of cytomegalovirus exposure and HLA in healthy donors (dated by TCRdb to about 2017). The library was built by means of the immunoSEQ multiplex PCR assay. The multiplex PCR relied on a mix of 60 forward primers for TCR Vbeta segments and 13 reverse primers for TCR Jbeta segments. The immuneACCESS repertoire file appears here via TCRdb, limited to in-frame rearrangements. These files lack a portion of the clones; in checked studies, under half of the deficit traces to unresolved V genes, and the cause of the others is not known. This sample has more than 90,000 clones in its table, and more than 75% of those were observed once. Jointly, the top ten make up 0.6% to 0.95% of the sample. Sequenced: PBMCs. Every receptor here comes from a woman in her fifties or sixties in good health and CMV-seronegative.

This sequence joins TRBV5-1 and TRBJ1-1; maybe TRBD1 (5 bases). The ends were cut back, 0 bases at V and 7 bases at J, with 10 bases in the middle. The germline V gene has CDR1 SGHRS and CDR2 YFSETQ. This CDR3 comprises 13 residues. Written as DNA, the CDR3 is TGCGCCAGCAGCTTGGCGGCAGGGATTGAAGCTTTCTTT. This codes for CASSLAAGIEAFF. The variable domain in full, completed from reference TRBV5-1 and TRBJ1-1, reads KAGVTQTPRYLIKTRGQQVTLSCSPISGHRSVSWYQQTPGQGLQFLFEYFSETQRNKGNFPGRFSGRQFSNSRSEMNVSTLELGDSALYLCASSLAAGIEAFFGQGTRLTVV.

V and J are TRBV30 and TRBJ2-6, with TRBD1 matching 8 bases. Germline V gene data show CDR1 as GTSNPN and CDR2 as SVGIG (reference sequence). J lost 2 bases, V lost 4 bases, and 10 bases had no gene match. CDR3 size: 17 residues. The CDR3 sequence is CAWMGARGQAGANVLTF. The CDR3 coding sequence is TGTGCCTGGATGGGGGCCAGGGGGCAGGCTGGGGCCAACGTCCTGACTTTC.

The chain joins TRBV7-2 to TRBJ1-2; a possible D gene is TRBD1 (6 bases). Looked up from germline, CDR1 is SGHTA and CDR2 is FQGNSA. V was cut by 6 bases and J by 9 bases, with 17 bases left in between. The CDR3 covers 13 residues. The CDR3 nucleotides read TGTGCCAGCAGACGACAGGAGGCTGGGCGCTACACCTTC. This translates into CASRRQEAGRYTF.

This clone was counted a few times. This rearrangement joins TRBV29-1 to TRBJ2-1, with a possible D match to TRBD2 (6 bases). Germline V gene lookup returns CDR1 SQVTM and CDR2 ANQGSEA. The CDR3 sequence is 13 residues long. With 6 bases removed from V and 9 bases from J, the gap between germline ends came to 18 bases. CDR3 in amino acids: CSVSPGLRGEQFF. The CDR3 nucleotides are TGCAGCGTATCACCGGGACTGAGGGGTGAGCAGTTCTTC.

The rearrangement links TRBV19 to TRBJ2-3; 7 bases are a match to TRBD1. Trimming cost V 4 bases and J 5 bases; bases outside gene matches: 9. This CDR3 contains 15 residues. Germline assignment: CDR1 LNHDA and CDR2 SQIVND (reference sequence). This CDR3 reads CASSTGTAQRDTQYF. In DNA, the CDR3 is TGTGCCAGTAGTACCGGGACAGCCCAGAGAGATACGCAGTATTTT.

This chain connects TRBV2 to TRBJ2-1, with 13 positions matching TRBD2. The CDR3 is made up of 15 amino acids. The junction had 8 bases not matched to a gene; V was cut back by 6 bases and J by 9 bases. CDR1 SNHLY and CDR2 FYNNEI come from the germline V gene. The CDR3 DNA sequence: TGTGCCAGCAGCCCCACTAGCGGGAGGGCCCGTGAGCAGTTCTTC. Translating gives CASSPTSGRAREQFF.

This chain joins TRBV19 and TRBJ1-2; TRBD1 matches at 7 bases. Germline CDR1 is LNHDA and CDR2 is SQIVND (reference sequence). V lost 3 bases to trimming and J lost 6 bases; unmatched junction nucleotides: 10. This CDR3 region has 15 residues. This CDR3 is CASSISRGDLDGYTF. The CDR3 DNA follows: TGTGCCAGTAGTATTTCCAGGGGGGACTTAGATGGCTACACCTTC.

This rearrangement joins TRBV6-5 to TRBJ1-6; possible D gene TRBD1, 6 bases. This CDR3 is 15 amino acids long. Germline V gene data show CDR1 as MNHEY and CDR2 as SVGAGI. V lost 0 bases and J lost 7, with 10 bases in between. Written as DNA, the CDR3 is TGTGCCAGCAGTTACTCCGGCCAGGGGAATTCACCCCTCCACTTT. Its translation is CASSYSGQGNSPLHF.